The TCR beta chain described here comes from a study of T cells after yellow fever vaccination (dated by TCRdb to the late 2010s). Regarding the study in general: Libraries from fractions with low cell numbers were prepared with the SMART-Seq v4 Ultra Low Input RNA kit. To follow T-cell clones before and after primary and booster YFV17D yellow fever vaccination, bulk TCR alpha and beta repertoires were sequenced over time. Two healthy male donors, one aged 18 to 30 and one aged 30 to 40 years, made up the cohort. Bulk PBMC replicates and cell subsets were isolated from blood drawn at multiple timepoints before and after both primary and secondary immunization. The full study reports these points: Most clones expanded after primary vaccination were re-detected after the booster (96% of CD4 and about nine tenths of CD8), suggesting broad memory maintenance. A small fraction of clonotypes showed up in both the CD4 and CD8 compartments, probably as a result of convergent recombination. The study included only two donors, which limits how far the findings can be generalized. Compared with the primary T-cell response, the secondary T-cell response was weaker but faster, peaking on day 5 rather than day 15. FACS-sorted repertoires could contain abundant contaminating clonotypes from the bulk population, so computational filtering was required.

The treatment or condition label, as the study defines it: live attenuated yellow fever vaccine strain. At each blood-draw timepoint, two biological replicates of bulk PBMCs were obtained. PBMCs were isolated from peripheral blood using a standard Ficoll-Paque protocol. RNA was extracted with TriZol from bulk PBMCs, CD4 and CD8 fractions, and dextramer-positive and dextramer-negative fractions. With regard to this clonotype: The clone's antigen remains unknown. No base quality values were provided; no much bigger clone lies one nucleotide off.

Synthesis of TCR cDNA relied on 5'RACE template switching, a step that introduced a universal primer site along with unique molecular identifiers. Priming for cDNA synthesis came from both the TCR alpha and TCR beta constant segments. Library amplification used two PCR steps, and the second PCR step added sample barcodes and sequencing adapters. Sequencing of libraries was performed on Illumina HiSeq 2500 (2x100 bp) or NovaSeq (2x150 bp). Concerning the study's data processing: Reads were demultiplexed and collapsed into UMI consensus sequences with MIGEC, and V(D)J alignment was performed with MiXCR. Clonotypes responding to the vaccine were identified with edgeR on replicate PBMC samples, with the criteria of FDR below 0.01 and a log2 fold change above 5 up to day 15. Each bulk clonotype was labeled CD4 or CD8 based on which sequenced repertoire, CD4 or CD8, contained the clonotype at higher abundance. The public reads were quality trimmed at Q25 with fastp and then assembled into clones with MiXCR by TCRdb, keeping productive beta chains. Merged by CDR3 protein, the rows form single entries marked with the most common genes and DNA. The V and J calls and clone size come from TCRdb's table, not from the authors' own analysis. For this sample the table gives about 580,000 distinct CDR3 sequences, of which roughly a sixth were detected only once. The ten largest clones add up to 15% to 20% of the sample.

The source of this sequence is a man in his late teens or twenties who received the YFV17D yellow fever vaccine. Source: PBMCs, taken 5 to 6 days after the first yellow fever vaccination.

Read as DNA, the sequence is TGTGCCAGCAGCGTAGCGGTAGCGGGGGCCGTCTACGAGCAGTACTTC. Translated, it reads CASSVAVAGAVYEQYF. The rearrangement joined TRBV9 to TRBJ2-7, with TRBD2 matching 9 junction bases. From its cysteine to its phenylalanine, the CDR3 spans 16 amino acids. Only the CDR3 portion is preserved as DNA: 48 bases, with reading frame beginning at the first base. For this chain, trimming is 0 bases at the V end and 3 bases at the J end, and the number of junction bases without a gene match is 7. CDR1 and CDR2 are drawn from the germline V gene: SGDLS, YYNGEE.